The clone carrying this TCR beta chain was seen at least ten times. The target antigen is unknown. This specimen belongs to a study of T-cell memory formation after mild COVID-19. Overall study findings and caveats: The CD4+ clones that contracted clustered mainly within CM and EM, and the CD8+ clones concentrated in EMRA.

TCRdb used MiXCR to reprocess the 5' RACE reads, holding one entry per CDR3 protein. Of some 450,000 distinct CDR3 sequences listed, more than 15% are singletons. V lost 2 bases and J 2 bases, leaving 10 bases between the germline ends. In germline, CDR1 is DFQATT, CDR2 SNEGSKA (reference sequence). The CDR3 has 13 residues. This receptor was identified in a man in his late teens or twenties who had mild COVID-19 (a few samples of this study predate the infection). Cell type and time point are not known. The chain uses TRBV20-1 and TRBJ2-7; D is perhaps TRBD1 (6 bases). Input material: PBMCs or a T cell subset sorted from them (not recorded which). CDR3 coding DNA: TGCAGTGCTAGAAGACAGGCGACCTACGAGCAGTACGTC. Protein: CSARRQATYEQYV.